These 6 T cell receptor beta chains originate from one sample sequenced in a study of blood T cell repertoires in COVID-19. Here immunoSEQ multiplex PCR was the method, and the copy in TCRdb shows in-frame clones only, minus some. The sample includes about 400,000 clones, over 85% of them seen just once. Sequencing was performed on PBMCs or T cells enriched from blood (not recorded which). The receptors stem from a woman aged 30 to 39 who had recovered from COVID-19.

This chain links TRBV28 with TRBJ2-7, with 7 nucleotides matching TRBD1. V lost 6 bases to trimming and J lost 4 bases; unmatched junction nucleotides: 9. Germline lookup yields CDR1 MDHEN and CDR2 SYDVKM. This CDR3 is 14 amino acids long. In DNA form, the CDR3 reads TGTGCCAGCAGACCGGGACAGCCCTTTTACGAGCAGTACTTC. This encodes CASRPGQPFYEQYF.

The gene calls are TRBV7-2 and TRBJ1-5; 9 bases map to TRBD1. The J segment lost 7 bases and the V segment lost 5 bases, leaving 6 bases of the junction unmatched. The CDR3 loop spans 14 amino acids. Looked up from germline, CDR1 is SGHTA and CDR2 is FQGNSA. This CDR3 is CASSAQGAGQPQHF. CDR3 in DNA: TGTGCCAGCAGCGCACAGGGGGCAGGCCAGCCCCAGCATTTT.

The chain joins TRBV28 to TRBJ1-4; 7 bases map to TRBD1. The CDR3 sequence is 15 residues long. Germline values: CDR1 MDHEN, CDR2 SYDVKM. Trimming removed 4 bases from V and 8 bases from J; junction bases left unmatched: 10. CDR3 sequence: CASSSLQGGFEKLFF. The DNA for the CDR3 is TGTGCCAGCAGTTCTCTTCAGGGGGGATTCGAAAAACTGTTTTTT.

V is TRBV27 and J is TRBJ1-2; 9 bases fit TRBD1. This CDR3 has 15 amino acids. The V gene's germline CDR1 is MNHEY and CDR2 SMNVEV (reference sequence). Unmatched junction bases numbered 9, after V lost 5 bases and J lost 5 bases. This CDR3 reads CASSRQGGSSYGYTF. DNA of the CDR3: TGTGCCAGCAGTCGACAGGGGGGAAGCTCATATGGCTACACCTTC.

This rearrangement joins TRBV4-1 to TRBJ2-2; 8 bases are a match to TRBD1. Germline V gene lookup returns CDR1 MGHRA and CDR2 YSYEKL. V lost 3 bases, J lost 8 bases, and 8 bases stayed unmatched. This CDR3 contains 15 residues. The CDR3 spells CASSQEQGAVGELFF. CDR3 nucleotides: TGCGCCAGCAGCCAGGAGCAGGGGGCGGTGGGGGAGCTGTTTTTT.

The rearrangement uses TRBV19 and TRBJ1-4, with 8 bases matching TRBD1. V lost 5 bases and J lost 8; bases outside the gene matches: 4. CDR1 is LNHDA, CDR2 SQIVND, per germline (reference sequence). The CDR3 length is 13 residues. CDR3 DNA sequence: TGTGCCAGTAGTGGACAGGGTCCCGAAAAACTGTTTTTT. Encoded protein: CASSGQGPEKLFF.